The 10 T cell receptor beta chains listed next were all sequenced from one sample in a study of cytomegalovirus exposure and HLA in healthy donors. The method was immunoSEQ multiplex PCR; TCRdb's version includes in-frame clones alone and lacks a portion of them. The top ten hold roughly 4.7% of the sample, which has some 69,000 clones, over 95% seen once. What was sequenced was PBMCs. The receptors were sampled from a woman younger than 35 in good health and CMV-seropositive.

J is TRBJ1-2 and V is TRBV7-8, with 7 bases aligning to TRBD1. The length of the CDR3 is 20 residues. V dropped 2 bases and J dropped 6; count of bases not matched to a gene: 24. Germline values: CDR1 SGHVS, CDR2 FQNEAQ. CDR3 DNA: TGTGCCAGCAGCTTAAGGTTCGGGACATCGGGACAGATGGCTTTGGATGGCTACACCTTC. Translation gives CASSLRFGTSGQMALDGYTF.

The V and J genes are TRBV10-1 and TRBJ2-2, with D unclear. The CDR3 has 13 residues. V lost 9 bases and J 0 bases, leaving 8 bases between the germline ends. Germline CDR1 WNHNN, CDR2 SYGVQD (reference sequence). CDR3 DNA sequence: TGCGCCAGACGCCGGGCGAACACCGGGGAGCTGTTTTTT. It specifies CARRRANTGELFF.

The V and J genes are TRBV7-2 and TRBJ2-7; perhaps TRBD2 as D (5 bases). Trimming shortened V by 5 bases and J by 0 bases, and 11 bases separated the two germline ends. The CDR3 runs 14 residues. Germline values: CDR1 SGHTA, CDR2 FQGNSA. In DNA, the CDR3 is TGTGCCAGCAGCCGCCTAGGGAGCTCCTACGAGCAGTACTTC. Its translation is CASSRLGSSYEQYF.

V and J are TRBV7-3 and TRBJ1-2; D unclear. The CDR3 consists of 13 residues. V was clipped by 5 bases and J by 6 bases, with 13 bases between them. Germline values: CDR1 SGHTA, CDR2 FQGTGA. In DNA, the CDR3 is TGTGCCAGCAGCCCATCCCCCCTAGATGGCTACACCTTC. This sequence encodes CASSPSPLDGYTF.

This chain uses TRBV7-3 with TRBJ1-3, with TRBD1 identical over 8 bases. The germline CDR1 and CDR2 sequences are SGHTA and FQGTGA. The junction had 11 bases not matched to a gene; V was cut back by 3 bases and J by 4 bases. This CDR3 comprises 17 residues. The chain's CDR3 is CASSLVGSTGDGNTIYF. The CDR3 DNA follows: TGTGCCAGCAGCTTGGTAGGCTCGACAGGGGACGGAAACACCATATATTTT. The variable domain in full, with the rest retrieved from reference TRBV7-3 and TRBJ1-3, is GAGVSQTPSNKVTEKGKYVELRCDPISGHTALYWYRQSLGQGPEFLIYFQGTGAADDSGLPNDRFFAVRPEGSVSTLKIQRTERGDSAVYLCASSLVGSTGDGNTIYFGEGSWLTVV.

The chain joins TRBV6-1 to TRBJ2-7, with 8 bases identical to TRBD1. The CDR3 runs 15 residues. The V gene's germline CDR1 is MNHNS and CDR2 SASEGT. Germline trimming cut 4 bases from V and 5 bases from J; bases unmatched to any gene: 10. This chain's CDR3 is CASSAQGAKLHEQYF. In DNA form, the CDR3 reads TGTGCCAGCAGTGCTCAGGGGGCCAAGCTGCACGAGCAGTACTTC.

The table lists this clone with a count of one. The chain combines TRBV19 with TRBJ2-1; 7 bases line up with TRBD2. Looked up from germline, CDR1 is LNHDA and CDR2 is SQIVND (reference sequence). Trimming at V came to 1 base and at J to 3 bases, leaving 3 bases not matched to a gene. The CDR3 runs 15 residues. Here the CDR3 reads CASSIAAGDYNEQFF. The CDR3 nucleotides read TGTGCCAGTAGTATAGCCGCGGGAGACTACAATGAGCAGTTCTTC.

This clone was seen only a few times. V usage is TRBV6-5 and J usage is TRBJ2-1; TRBD1 agrees at 10 bases. The germline gives CDR1 MNHEY, CDR2 SVGAGI. The CDR3 extends over 15 amino acids. Trimming removed 6 bases from V and 6 bases from J; junction bases left unmatched: 8. In DNA form, the CDR3 reads TGTGCCAGCAGCCTCGGGACAGGGGCGGGCAATGAGCAGTTCTTC. Translated: CASSLGTGAGNEQFF.

The chain couples TRBV28 to TRBJ2-3, with D possibly matching TRBD1 (5 bases). This CDR3 is 12 amino acids long. The germline CDR1 and CDR2 sequences are MDHEN and SYDVKM. The ends were cut back, 11 bases at V and 6 bases at J, with 15 bases in the middle. CDR3 DNA sequence: TGTGCCCTCGACCTGAAGGGGGATACGCAGTATTTT. This gives the protein CALDLKGDTQYF. Filled out from reference TRBV28 and TRBJ2-3, the complete variable domain reads DVKVTQSSRYLVKRTGEKVFLECVQDMDHENMFWYRQDPGLGLRLIYFSYDVKMKEKGDIPEGYSVSREKKERFSLILESASTNQTSMYLCALDLKGDTQYFGPGTRLTVL.

This clone was seen a few times. This chain uses TRBV19 with TRBJ2-3, with 13 bases lining up with TRBD2. Losses at the gene ends were 4 bases for V and 6 bases for J; bases not matched to a gene: 4. CDR3 length equals 15 residues. The germline gives CDR1 LNHDA, CDR2 SQIVND (reference sequence). DNA of the CDR3: TGTGCCAGTAGTAAACTAGCGGGAGGGCCGGATACGCAGTATTTT. It translates to CASSKLAGGPDTQYF.